Each of the 7 T cell receptor beta chains below was sequenced from the same sample in a study of blood T cell repertoires in COVID-19. The data were produced by immunoSEQ multiplex PCR, yet TCRdb's version contains in-frame clones alone and is incomplete. This sample has almost 500,000 clones; approximately 91% occur once, and the top ten carry roughly 8%. The source material was PBMCs or T cells enriched from blood (not recorded which). The receptors were sampled from a woman in her sixties who had recovered from COVID-19.

The CDR3, as DNA: TGTGCCAGCAGCTTAAATTCTCTCTACGAGCAGTACGTC. Encoded protein: CASSLNSLYEQYV. The chain has TRBV11-2 and TRBJ2-7; D not certain. The V gene lost 2 bases and the J gene lost 3 bases, with 8 bases spanning the gap. Germline loops: CDR1 SGHAT, CDR2 FQNNGV. The CDR3 spans 13 residues.

J is TRBJ1-6 and V is TRBV6-1; D is uncertain. Trimming cost V 3 bases and J 1 base, with 13 bases left between them. This CDR3 is 17 amino acids long. The germline V gene has CDR1 MNHNS and CDR2 SASEGT. In nucleotides, the CDR3 is TGTGCCAGCAGTGACTACCAAGGGAGGTCCTATAATTCACCCCTCCACTTT. This codes for CASSDYQGRSYNSPLHF.

The rearrangement links TRBV3-1 (or the pseudogene TRBV3-2) to TRBJ1-3; a possible D gene is TRBD1 (5 bases). This CDR3 has 16 residues. Trimming shortened V by 4 bases and J by 4 bases, and 17 bases separated the two germline ends. Germline CDR1 and CDR2: LGHDT and YNNKEL (reference sequence). The CDR3 nucleotides read TGTGCCAGCAGCCGCGGGACGCTCGGAGCGGGAAACACCATATATTTT. Translation gives CASSRGTLGAGNTIYF.

Of note for this clone: A junction boundary mismatches the germline segment, possibly from a read error. This sequence joins TRBV2 and TRBJ2-1; a possible D gene is TRBD2 (6 bases). CDR3 size: 11 residues. The germline gives CDR1 SNHLY, CDR2 FYNNEI. The CDR3 reads CASSQGGGPVF. The CDR3 DNA sequence: TGTGCCAGCAGTCAGGGAGGTGGCCCGGTCTTC. Drawing the rest from reference TRBV2 and TRBJ2-1, the complete variable domain is EPEVTQTPSHQVTQMGQEVILRCVPISNHLYFYWYRQILGQKVEFLVSFYNNEISEKSEIFDDQFSVERPDGSNFTLKIRSTKLEDSAMYFCASSQGGGPVFGPGTRLTVL.

This clone was detected only a few times. This chain links TRBV25-1 with TRBJ1-2, with no clear D. Trimming left V 1 base short and J 8 bases short, with 17 bases between. This CDR3 comprises 15 residues. CDR1 and CDR2 (germline): MGHDK, SYGVNS. As DNA, the CDR3 is TGTGCCAGCAGTGAATTTAACCCTCATATAGCAGGCTACACCTTC. Translating gives CASSEFNPHIAGYTF.

V and J are TRBV19 and TRBJ2-2, with D maybe TRBD2 (7 bases). The germline V and J ends were trimmed by 7 bases and 0 bases, with 12 bases remaining between them. Per germline, CDR1 LNHDA and CDR2 SQIVND (reference sequence). The CDR3 extends over 15 amino acids. Here the CDR3 DNA reads TGTGCCAGTATGTGGGGGGGCACGAACACCGGGGAGCTGTTTTTT. Protein sequence: CASMWGGTNTGELFF. Full variable domain (outside the CDR3, taken from reference TRBV19 and TRBJ2-2): DGGITQSPKYLFRKEGQNVTLSCEQNLNHDAMYWYRQDPGQGLRLIYYSQIVNDFQKGDIAEGYSVSREKKESFPLTVTSAQKNPTAFYLCASMWGGTNTGELFFGEGSRLTVL.

The V call is TRBV14, the J call TRBJ1-1; D uncertain. V was clipped by 1 base and J by 0 bases, with 9 bases between them. Germline V gene data show CDR1 as SGHDN and CDR2 as FVKESK. The CDR3 runs 15 residues. The CDR3 region has the DNA TGTGCCAGCAGCCAAGTCAGAGGAATGAACACTGAAGCTTTCTTT. Protein product: CASSQVRGMNTEAFF.